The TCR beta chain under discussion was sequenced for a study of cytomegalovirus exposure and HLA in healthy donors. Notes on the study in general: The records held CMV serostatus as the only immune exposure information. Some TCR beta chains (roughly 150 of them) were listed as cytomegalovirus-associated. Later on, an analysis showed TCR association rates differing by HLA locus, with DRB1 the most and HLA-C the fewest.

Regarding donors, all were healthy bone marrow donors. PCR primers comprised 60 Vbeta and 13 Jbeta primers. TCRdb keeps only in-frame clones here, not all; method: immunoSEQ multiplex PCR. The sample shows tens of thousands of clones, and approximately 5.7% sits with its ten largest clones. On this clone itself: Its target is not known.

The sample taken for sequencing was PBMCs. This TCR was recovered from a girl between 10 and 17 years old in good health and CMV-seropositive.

CDR3 bases: TGCGCCAGCAGCCAAGAGGGAGGCCTCAAACTGTTTTTT. Encoded protein: CASSQEGGLKLFF. This chain connects TRBV4-1 to TRBJ1-4; no firm D call. The germline V and J ends were trimmed by 0 bases and 11 bases, with 10 bases remaining between them. Germline V CDR1 and CDR2: MGHRA, YSYEKL. This CDR3 is 13 amino acids long.